This T cell receptor (beta chain) was sequenced in a study of OX40 agonist ivuxolimab in advanced cancers. Study-level information: Ivuxolimab was delivered to patients intravenously every 2 weeks at doses spanning 0.01 to 10 mg/kg. The dose-escalation group included hepatocellular carcinoma, melanoma, renal cell carcinoma and head and neck cancer.

As to this clone: Antigen: not known.

Patients were excluded for autoimmune disease history or systemic immunosuppression. This CDR3 contains 13 residues. Germline V gene lookup returns CDR1 SGHNT and CDR2 YYREEE (reference sequence). The trim removed 7 bases at V and 3 bases at J, leaving 2 bases unmatched. TCRdb's table, derived via immunoSEQ multiplex PCR, lists solely in-frame clones and lacks some. The sample contains tens of thousands of clones, around nine tenths of which appear only once. Study-wide points: Both CD4+ and CD8+ T cell populations in blood had undergone clonal expansion by week 6 at 0.1 to 3.0 mg/kg.

This receptor was identified in an adult with an advanced solid tumor such as melanoma, head and neck, liver or kidney cancer. The sequenced sample was CD4+ or CD8+ T cells sorted from blood, obtained in a trial of the OX40 agonist ivuxolimab. The chain is built from TRBV5-4 and TRBJ2-3, with 10 bases identical to TRBD1. The CDR3 loop reads CASLGQGTDTQYF. The CDR3 DNA reads TGTGCCAGCCTGGGACAGGGGACAGATACGCAGTATTTT.